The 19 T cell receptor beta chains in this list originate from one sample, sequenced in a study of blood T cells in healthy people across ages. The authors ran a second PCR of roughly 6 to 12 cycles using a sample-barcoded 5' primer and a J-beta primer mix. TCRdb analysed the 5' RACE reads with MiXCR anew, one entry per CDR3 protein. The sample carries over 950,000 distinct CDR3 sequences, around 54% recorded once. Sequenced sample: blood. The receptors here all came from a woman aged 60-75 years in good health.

CDR3 DNA sequence: TGCAGTGCTAGAAACCCTGGTGGGGCCGGGGAGCTGTTTTTT. The encoded protein is CSARNPGGAGELFF. The chain couples TRBV20-1 to TRBJ2-2, with D hard to call. Germline assignment: CDR1 DFQATT and CDR2 SNEGSKA (reference sequence). The CDR3 loop spans 14 amino acids. Trimming removed 2 bases from V and 6 bases from J, with 13 bases in between.

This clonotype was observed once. The CDR3: CASSAPGTSGITDTQYF. The DNA of the CDR3 is TGTGCCAGCAGCGCCCCCGGGACTAGCGGGATCACAGATACGCAGTATTTT. This sequence joins TRBV4-2 and TRBJ2-3; 13 nucleotides align to TRBD2. The CDR3 has 17 residues. Germline V lookup: CDR1 LGHNA, CDR2 YNFKEQ. With 5 bases clipped from V and 2 bases from J, the junction kept 7 bases outside the gene matches.

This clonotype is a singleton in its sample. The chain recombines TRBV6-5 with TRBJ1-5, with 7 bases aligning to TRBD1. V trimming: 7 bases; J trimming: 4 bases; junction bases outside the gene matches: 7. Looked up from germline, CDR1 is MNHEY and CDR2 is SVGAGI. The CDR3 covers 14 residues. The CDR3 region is CASKTTGRNQPQHF. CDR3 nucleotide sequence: TGTGCCAGCAAAACGACAGGGAGGAATCAGCCCCAGCATTTT.

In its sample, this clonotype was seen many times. This CDR3 reads CASSRGRTTDTQYF. CDR3 nucleotide sequence: TGTGCCAGCAGCCGGGGACGGACCACAGATACGCAGTATTTT. This chain links TRBV7-8 with TRBJ2-3; D may correspond to TRBD1 or TRBD2 (5 bases each). Germline V lookup: CDR1 SGHVS, CDR2 FQNEAQ. The V gene lost 5 bases and the J gene lost 2 bases, with 11 bases spanning the gap. The length of the CDR3 is 14 residues.

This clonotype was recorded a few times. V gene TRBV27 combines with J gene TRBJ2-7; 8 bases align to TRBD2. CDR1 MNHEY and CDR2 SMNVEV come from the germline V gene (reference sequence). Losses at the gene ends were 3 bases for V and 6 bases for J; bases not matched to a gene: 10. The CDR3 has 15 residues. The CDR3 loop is CASSFTGAGVGEQYF. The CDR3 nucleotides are TGTGCCAGCAGTTTTACGGGAGCGGGAGTGGGCGAGCAGTACTTC.

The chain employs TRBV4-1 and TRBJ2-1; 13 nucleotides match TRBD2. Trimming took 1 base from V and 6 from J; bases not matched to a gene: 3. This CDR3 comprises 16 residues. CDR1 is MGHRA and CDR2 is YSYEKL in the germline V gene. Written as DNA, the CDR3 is TGCGCCAGCAGCCAAGTCGGGACTAGCGGGACCAATGAGCAGTTCTTC. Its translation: CASSQVGTSGTNEQFF.

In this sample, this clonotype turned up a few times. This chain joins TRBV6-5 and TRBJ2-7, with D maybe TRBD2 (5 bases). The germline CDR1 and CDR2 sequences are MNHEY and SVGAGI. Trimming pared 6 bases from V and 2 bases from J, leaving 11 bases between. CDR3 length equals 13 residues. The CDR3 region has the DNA TGTGCCAGCAGCACTAGACCCCCCTACGAGCAGTACTTC. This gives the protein CASSTRPPYEQYF.

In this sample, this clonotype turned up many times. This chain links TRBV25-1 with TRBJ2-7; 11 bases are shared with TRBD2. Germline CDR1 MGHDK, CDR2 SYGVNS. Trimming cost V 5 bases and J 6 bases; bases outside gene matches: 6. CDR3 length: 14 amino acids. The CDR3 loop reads CASSNLAGGGEQYF. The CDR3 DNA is TGTGCCAGCAGTAACTTAGCGGGAGGGGGCGAGCAGTACTTC.

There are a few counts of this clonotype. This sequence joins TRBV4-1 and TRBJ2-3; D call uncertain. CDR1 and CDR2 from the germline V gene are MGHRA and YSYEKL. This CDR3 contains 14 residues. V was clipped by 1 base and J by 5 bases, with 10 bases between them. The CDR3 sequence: CASSQVGTKDTQYF. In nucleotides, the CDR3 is TGCGCCAGCAGCCAAGTGGGCACCAAAGATACGCAGTATTTT.

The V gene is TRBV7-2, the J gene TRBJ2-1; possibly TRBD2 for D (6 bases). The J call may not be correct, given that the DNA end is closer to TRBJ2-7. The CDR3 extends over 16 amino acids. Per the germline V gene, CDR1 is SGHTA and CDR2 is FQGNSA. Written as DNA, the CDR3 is TGTGCCAGCAGCTTAGGTGGCGGGACCTCCTACAATGAGCAGTACTTC. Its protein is CASSLGGGTSYNEQYF.

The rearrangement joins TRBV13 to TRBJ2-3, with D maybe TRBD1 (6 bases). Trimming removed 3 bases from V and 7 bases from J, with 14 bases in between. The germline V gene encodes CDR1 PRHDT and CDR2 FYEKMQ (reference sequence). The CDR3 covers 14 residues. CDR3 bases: TGTGCCAGCAGCTTGGGGACATCCCAACATACGCAGTATTTT. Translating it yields CASSLGTSQHTQYF. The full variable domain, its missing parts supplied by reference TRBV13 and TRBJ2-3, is AAGVIQSPRHLIKEKRETATLKCYPIPRHDTVYWYQQGPGQDPQFLISFYEKMQSDKGSIPDRFSAQQFSDYHSELNMSSLELGDSALYFCASSLGTSQHTQYFGPGTRLTVL.

The DNA for the CDR3 is TGCGCCAGCAGCCAACGGGACAGGGGGACCAAAAACATTCAGTACTTC. Translating gives CASSQRDRGTKNIQYF. This chain uses TRBV4-1 with TRBJ2-4; TRBD1 aligns across 11 bases. V dropped 2 bases and J dropped 2; count of bases not matched to a gene: 2. Germline CDR1 reads MGHRA; CDR2 reads YSYEKL. This CDR3 comprises 16 residues.

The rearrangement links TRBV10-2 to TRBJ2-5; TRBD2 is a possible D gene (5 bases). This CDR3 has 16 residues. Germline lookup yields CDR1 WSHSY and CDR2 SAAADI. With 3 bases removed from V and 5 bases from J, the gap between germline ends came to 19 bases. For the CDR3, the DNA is TGCGCCAGCAGTGACCCCACACAGCGGCCTATCGAGACCCAGTACTTC. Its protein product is CASSDPTQRPIETQYF.

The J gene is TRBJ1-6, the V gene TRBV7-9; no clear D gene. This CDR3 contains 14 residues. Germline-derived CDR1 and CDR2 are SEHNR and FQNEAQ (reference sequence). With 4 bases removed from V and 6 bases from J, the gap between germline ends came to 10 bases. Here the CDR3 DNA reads TGTGCCAGCAGCTGGGAGGTAGTTAATTCACCCCTCCACTTT. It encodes CASSWEVVNSPLHF.

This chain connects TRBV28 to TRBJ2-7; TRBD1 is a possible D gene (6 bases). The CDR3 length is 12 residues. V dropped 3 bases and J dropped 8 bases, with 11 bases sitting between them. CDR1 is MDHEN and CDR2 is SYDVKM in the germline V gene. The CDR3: CASSLPQGKQYF. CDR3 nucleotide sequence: TGTGCCAGCAGTTTGCCTCAGGGGAAGCAGTACTTC.

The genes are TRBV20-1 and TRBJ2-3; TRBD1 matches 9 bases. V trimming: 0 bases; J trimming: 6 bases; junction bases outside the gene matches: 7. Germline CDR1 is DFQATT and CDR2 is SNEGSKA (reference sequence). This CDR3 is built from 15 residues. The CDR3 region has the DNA TGCAGTGCTAGAGACTCACAGGGGGCAAAGGATACGCAGTATTTT. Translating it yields CSARDSQGAKDTQYF.

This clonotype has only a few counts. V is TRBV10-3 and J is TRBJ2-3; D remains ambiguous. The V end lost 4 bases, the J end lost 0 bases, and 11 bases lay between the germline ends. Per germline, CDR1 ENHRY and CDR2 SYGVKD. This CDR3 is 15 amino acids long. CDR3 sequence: CAISAGVPSTDTQYF. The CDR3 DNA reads TGTGCCATCAGTGCTGGCGTCCCTAGCACAGATACGCAGTATTTT.

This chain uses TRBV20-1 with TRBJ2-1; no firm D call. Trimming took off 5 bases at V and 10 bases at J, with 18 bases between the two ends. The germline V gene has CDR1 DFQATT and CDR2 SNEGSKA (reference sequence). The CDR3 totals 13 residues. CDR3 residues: CSAYPPRRYEQFF. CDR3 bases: TGCAGTGCTTACCCACCTCGTCGATACGAGCAGTTCTTC.

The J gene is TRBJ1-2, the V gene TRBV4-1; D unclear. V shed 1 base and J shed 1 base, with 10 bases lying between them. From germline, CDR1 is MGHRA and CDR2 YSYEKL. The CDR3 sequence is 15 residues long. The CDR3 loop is CASSQVHINNYGYTF. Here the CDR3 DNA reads TGCGCCAGCAGCCAAGTGCACATCAATAACTATGGCTACACCTTC.